Sequencing of this T cell receptor beta chain was carried out in a study of cytomegalovirus exposure and HLA in healthy donors. Across the study: Earlier, roughly 180 million T cells were analyzed, and around 100 million unique TCR beta sequences were found among them. The study's findings and limits: Immune exposure data for these donors was limited to CMV serostatus. An assumption of roughly uniform sequencing depth across donors underlay the presence/absence analyses.

Turning to this clone: As yet, its antigen is unknown.

The CDR3 spans 14 residues. Germline V gene sequence: CDR1 SNHLY, CDR2 FYNNEI. V was trimmed by 5 bases and J by 5 bases, leaving 12 bases between them. Healthy individuals who donated bone marrow served as the donors. The study ran its PCR with 60 Vbeta and 13 Jbeta primers. Sequencing used immunoSEQ multiplex PCR; TCRdb keeps in-frame clones, though not all of them. In the table there are tens of thousands of clones, about four fifths of which are singletons. Sample: PBMCs. The V and J genes are TRBV2 and TRBJ1-4; D ambiguous. The TCR originated in a woman aged 30 to 39 in good health and CMV-seronegative. CDR3 sequence (DNA): TGTGCCAGCAGTACAAGTGGAGGAAATGAAAAACTGTTTTTT. Its translation: CASSTSGGNEKLFF.